This T cell receptor (beta chain) originates from a study of patients and donors after allogeneic stem cell transplantation. TCRdb analysed the RT-PCR reads with MiXCR anew, one entry per CDR3 protein. The table records about a million distinct CDR3 sequences, more than 15% of them present only once. This CDR3 is built from 13 residues. V lost 3 bases to trimming and J lost 2 bases, with 7 bases between them. The V call is TRBV12-3 or TRBV12-4, the J call TRBJ1-2; D ambiguous. This clonotype originated in a human donor who was either an allogeneic HSCT recipient or a stem cell or donor lymphocyte infusion donor (not recorded which). It is not recorded whose cells these are; they may come from a transplant donor. Sample: blood, either unsorted or a sorted T cell fraction (not recorded which). The CDR3 nucleotides are TGTGCCAGCAGTTTGCCGGGAAACTATGGCTACACCTTC. This codes for CASSLPGNYGYTF.